Listed here are 16 T cell receptor beta chains from one sample, sequenced in a study of CD8+ T cells in alopecia areata (dated by TCRdb to 2017 to 2018). Library preparation used the immunoSEQ multiplex PCR assay. For TCR sequencing, RNA was extracted from every sample and reverse transcribed into cDNA to serve as template. TCRdb retrieved this table from immuneACCESS and kept in-frame rearrangements only. Not all clones are present; in checked studies, unresolved V genes account for under half, and no reason is known for the remainder. There are roughly 260,000 clones in this sample, and none of them is a singleton. The top ten hold about 1.1% of the sample. Pooled mouse cutaneous lymph node cells were stained for CD4, CD8alpha, NKG2D, NKG2ACE and other markers, then sorted on a BD Influx. Sequencing was carried out using CD4+ T cells sorted from a lymph node. The source of these receptors is a C3H/HeJ mouse with alopecia areata. Mice of this strain bear MHC haplotype H2-k.

Details on this clone: Gene labels here are mouse ones. The read comes to an end 4 residues before the CDR3 does, leaving the germline J gene to fill in the end. The rearrangement links TRBV17 to TRBJ2-3; D is undetermined. CDR1 and CDR2 from the germline V gene are MNHDT and YYDKIL. Trimming left V 0 bases short and J 0 bases short, with 7 bases between. This CDR3 contains 15 residues. The sequenced CDR3 bases are TGTGCTAGCAGTAGAGACAGGAATAGTGCAGAA. It codes for CASSRDRNSAE. The entire CDR3 protein reads CASSRDRNSAETLYF.

Concerning this clone itself: Gene names and germline match the mouse. The read ends 4 residues before the CDR3 terminus; that terminus is restored from the germline J gene. This rearrangement joins TRBV29 to TRBJ2-5; 11 nucleotides match TRBD1. The CDR3 sequence is 13 residues long. Per germline, CDR1 MSHET and CDR2 SYDVDS. Incomplete CDR3 DNA: TGTGCTAGCAGACGGGACAGGGGGGAC. It codes for CASRRDRGD. The complete CDR3 protein is CASRRDRGDTQYF.

With respect to this clone: The genes and germline here are from mouse. The read finishes 4 residues shy of the CDR3 end, and the germline J gene is used to complete it. The gene calls are TRBV13-2 and TRBJ2-1; D perhaps matches TRBD2 (5 bases). The germline V gene encodes CDR1 NNHNN and CDR2 SYGAGS (reference sequence). The CDR3 consists of 14 residues. The V gene lost 1 base and the J gene lost 4 bases, with 9 bases spanning the gap. The CDR3: CASGDPWGYAEQFF. The sequenced CDR3 bases are TGTGCCAGCGGTGATCCTTGGGGTTATGCT.

Only a few counts were recorded for this clone. Mouse gene names and germline throughout. The missing CDR3 end, 4 residues past where the read stops, is filled in from the germline J gene. The chain is built from TRBV31 and TRBJ2-5; D may be TRBD1 (7 bases). The CDR3 has 15 amino acids. V lost 0 bases and J lost 2, with 12 bases in between. CDR1 and CDR2 from the germline V gene are GKSSPN and SITVG. The sequenced CDR3 bases are TGTGCCTGGAGTCTAAGGGGGCGCGGCCAAGAC. Protein: CAWSLRGRGQD. The full CDR3 protein is CAWSLRGRGQDTQYF.

In this sample, this clone turned up a few times. Gene names and germline match the mouse. The CDR3 end is not reached by the read, which stops 4 residues before it; the germline J gene fills it in. The rearrangement uses TRBV13-3 and TRBJ2-1; TRBD2 matches 12 bases. V shed 3 bases and J 3 bases; nucleotides not matched to a gene: 4. The length of the CDR3 is 16 residues. Per germline, CDR1 NNHDY and CDR2 SYVADS. CDR3 protein: CASSGGTGGSYAEQFF. CDR3 bases read: TGTGCCAGCAGTGGGGGGACTGGGGGGTCCTATGCT.

Only a few counts were recorded for this clone. Gene labels here are mouse ones. The DNA ends 4 residues before the CDR3 does, and the rest of the CDR3 is filled in from the germline J gene. Within the sample, other DNA sequences also encode this same CDR3. The rearrangement joins TRBV13-1 to TRBJ1-1; D gene ambiguous. The CDR3 loop spans 14 amino acids. The ends were cut back, 5 bases at V and 0 bases at J, with 11 bases in the middle. The germline gives CDR1 NSHNY, CDR2 SYGAGN. CDR3 DNA, as far as it was read: TGTGCCAGCAGCCCCGACAATGCAAACACA. This encodes CASSPDNANT. From start to end, the CDR3 is CASSPDNANTEVFF.

This clone was detected only a few times. Gene names denote mouse genes. The CDR3 end lies 3 residues beyond the end of the read and is filled in from the germline J gene. This CDR3 is also generated by other DNA sequences in the sample. The chain joins TRBV19 to TRBJ1-6; D is perhaps TRBD1 (5 bases). TRBJ1-6 is an open reading frame, and its role is uncertain. V was cut by 1 base and J by 7 bases, with 12 bases left in between. Germline assignment: CDR1 FNHDT and CDR2 SITEND (reference sequence). This CDR3 has 15 amino acids. The part of the CDR3 DNA that was read is TGTGCCAGCAGTATACAGCAGGGAGGGAATTCGCCC. Its protein is CASSIQQGGNSP. The full-length CDR3 reads as CASSIQQGGNSPLYF.

Comment on this clone: Germline and genes here are mouse. The sequence runs out 4 residues before the end of the CDR3; the remainder is reconstructed from the germline J gene. V is TRBV12-1 and J is TRBJ2-1; D perhaps matches TRBD1 (6 bases). V was clipped by 0 bases and J by 2 bases, with 10 bases between them. The CDR3 is 15 residues long. Germline loops: CDR1 SGHSN, CDR2 HYEKVE. The CDR3 region is CASSLRDTYYAEQFF. Incomplete CDR3 DNA: TGTGCCAGCTCTCTCCGGGACACCTACTATGCT.

In this sample, this clone turned up a few times. Mouse gene names and germline throughout. The CDR3: CASSIPTKNYAEQFF. The sequenced CDR3 bases are TGTGCCAGCAGTATCCCGACAAAAAACTATGCT. The genes are TRBV19 and TRBJ2-1; no clear D gene. The read stops 4 residues short of the end of the CDR3; the missing end is completed from the germline J gene. The CDR3 is 15 amino acids. V lost 2 bases to trimming and J lost 1 base, with 10 bases between them. Germline CDR1 and CDR2: FNHDT and SITEND (reference sequence).

Note on this clone: Genes and germline are mouse. The sequenced fragment ends 4 residues before the CDR3 boundary, so the rest is inferred from the germline J gene. The sample has other DNA sequences that encode this CDR3 too. This chain links TRBV31 with TRBJ2-7; 7 positions match TRBD2. This CDR3 is built from 13 residues. Trimming removed 0 bases from V and 3 bases from J; junction bases left unmatched: 2. Germline loops: CDR1 GKSSPN, CDR2 SITVG. The part of the CDR3 DNA that was read is TGTGCCTGGAGTCTCCCTGGGGGCTAT. Its translation: CAWSLPGGY. The CDR3, in full, reads CAWSLPGGYEQYF.

This clone has only a few counts. The gene names here belong to mouse. The sequence runs out 4 residues before the end of the CDR3; the remainder is reconstructed from the germline J gene. The chain uses TRBV1 and TRBJ2-5; D might be TRBD2 (5 bases). Germline V CDR1 and CDR2: NSQYPW, LRSPGD (reference sequence). The CDR3 consists of 14 residues. Incomplete CDR3 DNA: TGCACCTGCAGTGCAACCTGGGCAAAAGAC. This translates into CTCSATWAKD. The whole CDR3 is CTCSATWAKDTQYF.

This clone was seen a handful of times. Mouse names are used for the genes. The read comes to an end 4 residues before the CDR3 does, leaving the germline J gene to fill in the end. The chain is built from TRBV13-1 and TRBJ2-3; unclear D gene. Trimming removed 3 bases from V and 0 bases from J, with 8 bases in between. This CDR3 comprises 14 residues. In germline, CDR1 is NSHNY, CDR2 SYGAGN. The CDR3 loop reads CASSGRNSAETLYF. CDR3 DNA (partial): TGTGCCAGCAGTGGCAGAAATAGTGCAGAA.

Comments on this clone: Gene names denote mouse genes. CDR3 in amino acids: CASSDVLGGDQGAETLYF. CDR3 DNA, as far as it was read: TGTGCCAGCAGTGATGTCCTGGGGGGGGACCAGGGTGCAGAA. The V call is TRBV13-1, the J call TRBJ2-3; 9 nucleotides match TRBD2. The read comes to an end 4 residues before the CDR3 does, leaving the germline J gene to fill in the end. Germline CDR1 is NSHNY and CDR2 is SYGAGN. The CDR3 extends over 18 amino acids. V trimming: 0 bases; J trimming: 1 base; junction bases outside the gene matches: 9.

This clone was seen a few times. Genes here carry mouse names. Read sequence stops 4 residues before the CDR3 end, and the germline J gene provides the missing end. The chain carries TRBV13-3 and TRBJ1-2, with D possibly matching TRBD1 (5 bases). From germline, CDR1 is NNHDY and CDR2 SYVADS. The CDR3 sequence is 13 residues long. V lost 5 bases to trimming and J lost 3 bases, with 11 bases between them. The covered CDR3 bases are TGTGCCAGCAGAGAACAGGAGGACTCC. Translated: CASREQEDS. The full CDR3 protein reads CASREQEDSDYTF.

This clone was counted only a few times. Mouse gene names apply. The read halts 4 residues ahead of the CDR3 end, with the missing end drawn from the germline J gene. Other DNA sequences in this sample translate to the same CDR3. The V gene is TRBV5, the J gene TRBJ2-5; TRBD2 is a possible D gene (6 bases). The CDR3 consists of 15 residues. Between the trimmed V and J ends, which lost 1 base and 2 bases, there was a span of 10 bases. CDR1 is LGHNA and CDR2 is YNLKQL in the germline V gene (reference sequence). Partial CDR3 DNA: TGTGCCAGCAGCCAAGCCTGGGGAGGCCAAGAC. It specifies CASSQAWGGQD. The entire CDR3 is CASSQAWGGQDTQYF.

This clone came up a few times. Here the gene names and germline are mouse. The sequenced part of the CDR3 DNA is TGTGCCAGCAGTGAAAGGACAGGGGCGGGCTCC. It encodes CASSERTGAGS. The entire CDR3 is CASSERTGAGSDYTF. The rearrangement joins TRBV13-3 to TRBJ1-2; 9 nucleotides match TRBD1. The CDR3 extends 4 residues past the end of the read, so its final part is completed from the germline J gene. The CDR3 has 15 residues. With V trimmed by 2 bases and J by 4 bases, 6 bases remained unmatched. Looked up from germline, CDR1 is NNHDY and CDR2 is SYVADS.